This TCR beta chain was retrieved from a study of blood T cell repertoires in COVID-19. Study summary: Samples taken during acute and convalescent COVID-19 were collected in the United States, Italy and Spain. From T cells, B-cell-depleted T cells, or PBMCs came the material, which was cDNA or gDNA.

Per the study methods: Amplified reference gene primers provided the basis for estimating nucleated cell counts. Data came from immunoSEQ multiplex PCR; TCRdb stores just in-frame clones and leaves some out. That table gives V, J and clone size, and the DNA gave D and trimming. Among 300,000 to 450,000 clones listed, about 80% were seen once. The sequence came from a human donor with acute or convalescent COVID-19. The donor label of this sample is uncertain. The sample taken for sequencing was peripheral blood.

CDR3 protein: CASSLISGGLLGYTQYF. The CDR3 DNA is TGCGCCAGCAGCTTGATCTCCGGGGGGCTTCTGGGTTATACGCAGTATTTT. The rearrangement links TRBV5-1 to TRBJ2-3, with a tentative D call TRBD2 (7 bases). CDR3 length: 17 residues. Trimming left V 1 base short and J 7 bases short, with 22 bases between. Germline assignment: CDR1 SGHRS and CDR2 YFSETQ. Together with reference TRBV5-1 and TRBJ2-3, the CDR3 gives the full variable domain: KAGVTQTPRYLIKTRGQQVTLSCSPISGHRSVSWYQQTPGQGLQFLFEYFSETQRNKGNFPGRFSGRQFSNSRSEMNVSTLELGDSALYLCASSLISGGLLGYTQYFGPGTRLTVL.